The TCR beta chain described here comes from a study of blood T cell repertoires in COVID-19. The CDR3 spans 14 residues. Germline lookup yields CDR1 LGHNA and CDR2 YNFKEQ. J gave up 5 bases and V 1 base, and 4 bases lay outside the gene matches. TCRdb's copy holds only in-frame clones and misses some; the assay was immunoSEQ multiplex PCR. Of 19,000 or so clones in the sample, about 88% were seen once. This sequence joins TRBV4-2 and TRBJ2-7; 8 nucleotides line up with TRBD1. This TCR derives from a man in his sixties or seventies with acute or convalescent COVID-19. Sequenced sample: peripheral blood. The CDR3 loop reads CASSQGQGADEQYF. The CDR3 DNA reads TGTGCCAGCAGCCAAGGGCAGGGGGCCGACGAGCAGTACTTC.